Shown below are 20 T cell receptor beta chains from a single sample sequenced in a study of shared clonotypes between healthy human individuals. The assay was immunoSEQ multiplex PCR, and TCRdb's table has in-frame clones only and misses some. The table lists over a million clones, 98% of them singletons. The sequencing input was naive CD4+ T cells sorted from blood. Specified subset: CD45RA+ positively selected. All receptors derive from a man younger than 40 in good health.

To note about this clone: Other nucleotide sequences in the sample specify the same CDR3. V is TRBV28 and J is TRBJ1-2; D might be TRBD1 (5 bases). The germline V and J ends were trimmed by 3 bases and 2 bases, with 7 bases remaining between them. The CDR3 runs to 13 residues. From germline, CDR1 is MDHEN and CDR2 SYDVKM. The CDR3 spells CASSFPGNYGYTF. Written as DNA, the CDR3 is TGTGCCAGCAGTTTCCCAGGGAACTATGGCTACACCTTC.

This clone was seen just once. The V call is TRBV5-5, the J call TRBJ2-1; TRBD2 agrees at 8 bases. There are 19 residues in the CDR3. V was clipped by 4 bases and J by 0 bases; unmatched bases: 15. Germline CDR1 is SGHKS and CDR2 is YYEKEE (reference sequence). This chain's CDR3 is CASSPRPFPGLDSYNEQFF. DNA of the CDR3: TGTGCCAGCAGCCCTAGGCCATTCCCGGGACTAGACTCCTACAATGAGCAGTTCTTC.

V and J are TRBV27 and TRBJ2-7, with 10 bases aligning to TRBD1. Germline V gives CDR1 MNHEY, CDR2 SMNVEV (reference sequence). With 4 bases clipped from V and 3 bases from J, the junction kept 12 bases outside the gene matches. The CDR3 runs to 17 residues. CDR3 in amino acids: CASSSTGGAFQFYEQYF. The CDR3 bases are TGTGCCAGCAGTTCGACAGGGGGCGCTTTCCAGTTCTACGAGCAGTACTTC.

This clone was seen a single time. V and J are TRBV19 and TRBJ2-1, with 11 bases lining up with TRBD2. Germline assignment: CDR1 LNHDA and CDR2 SQIVND (reference sequence). The junction had 14 bases not matched to a gene; V was cut back by 4 bases and J by 0 bases. CDR3 length: 20 residues. The CDR3 DNA is TGTGCCAGTAGTACCCTTGAGCTAGCGGGAGGACTAAGCTCCTACAATGAGCAGTTCTTC. Encoded protein: CASSTLELAGGLSSYNEQFF.

The genes are TRBV11-3 and TRBJ2-3; D might be TRBD1 or TRBD2, each matching 5 bases. Trimming cost V 4 bases and J 5 bases, with 16 bases left between them. Germline lookup yields CDR1 SGHNT and CDR2 YENEEA. CDR3 length: 15 residues. In nucleotides, the CDR3 is TGTGCCAGCAGCTCCGGGGCAGCGGTGGGAGATACGCAGTATTTT. Encoded protein: CASSSGAAVGDTQYF.

V usage is TRBV18 and J usage is TRBJ1-1; D is perhaps TRBD1 (6 bases). Deletions cut 6 bases from V and 0 bases from J, with 17 bases between. The germline V gene encodes CDR1 KGHSH and CDR2 LQKENI. CDR3 length: 16 amino acids. The CDR3 bases are TGTGCCAGCTCTTTTAGGACAGCATTCATGAACACTGAAGCTTTCTTT. It codes for CASSFRTAFMNTEAFF.

The chain combines TRBV20-1 with TRBJ2-5, with no clear D. The V gene's germline CDR1 is DFQATT and CDR2 SNEGSKA (reference sequence). This CDR3 is built from 11 residues. With 5 bases removed from V and 2 bases from J, the gap between germline ends came to 6 bases. The CDR3 bases are TGCAGTGCTGCAGATCAAGAGACCCAGTACTTC. This codes for CSAADQETQYF.

The gene calls are TRBV2 and TRBJ2-1, with D possibly being TRBD2 (5 bases). The CDR3 has 12 residues. Germline assignment: CDR1 SNHLY and CDR2 FYNNEI. V lost 6 bases and J 8 bases, leaving 11 bases between the germline ends. The CDR3 sequence: CASSLGIDEQFF. CDR3 nucleotide sequence: TGTGCCAGCAGCCTCGGGATAGATGAGCAGTTCTTC.

V usage is TRBV29-1 and J usage is TRBJ2-2, with D possibly being TRBD2 (5 bases). The CDR3 consists of 14 residues. The V end was cut by 4 bases, the J end by 5 bases, with 14 bases between. Germline assignment: CDR1 SQVTM and CDR2 ANQGSEA. The CDR3, as DNA: TGCAGCGTTGGGGCGGGCCCGGGGACCGGGGAGCTGTTTTTT. Its translation: CSVGAGPGTGELFF.

J is TRBJ2-7 and V is TRBV5-1; 7 bases map to TRBD1. V shed 5 bases and J 2 bases; nucleotides not matched to a gene: 10. The CDR3 contains 15 residues. Germline values: CDR1 SGHRS, CDR2 YFSETQ. This CDR3 is CASRDRGQGAYEQYF. The CDR3 DNA sequence: TGCGCCAGCAGAGATAGGGGGCAGGGCGCCTACGAGCAGTACTTC.

This chain uses TRBV7-9 with TRBJ2-5; unclear D gene. Deletions cut 2 bases from V and 9 bases from J, with 7 bases between. Germline loops: CDR1 SEHNR, CDR2 FQNEAQ (reference sequence). The CDR3 has 11 residues. The CDR3 nucleotides read TGTGCCAGCAGCTTAATCGAGTCCCAGTACTTC. It is translated as CASSLIESQYF.

This rearrangement joins TRBV2 to TRBJ2-1, with D hard to call. CDR1 is SNHLY and CDR2 is FYNNEI in the germline V gene. CDR3 size: 13 residues. Trimming took 6 bases from V and 4 from J, leaving 10 bases between them. CDR3 in amino acids: CASSVIAYNEQFF. CDR3 in DNA: TGTGCCAGCAGCGTTATAGCATACAATGAGCAGTTCTTC. The full variable domain, completed using reference TRBV2 and TRBJ2-1, is EPEVTQTPSHQVTQMGQEVILRCVPISNHLYFYWYRQILGQKVEFLVSFYNNEISEKSEIFDDQFSVERPDGSNFTLKIRSTKLEDSAMYFCASSVIAYNEQFFGPGTRLTVL.

The rearrangement joins TRBV5-1 to TRBJ2-3, with 7 bases fitting TRBD2. V gave up 3 bases and J gave up 3 bases; unmatched junction bases: 10. Germline assignment: CDR1 SGHRS and CDR2 YFSETQ. The CDR3 is made up of 16 amino acids. CDR3 nucleotides: TGCGCCAGCAGCTACCTAGCGGCGGGGGAAACAGATACGCAGTATTTT. Residues: CASSYLAAGETDTQYF.

The chain employs TRBV19 and TRBJ1-2; possibly TRBD1 for D (6 bases). V lost 8 bases, J lost 8 bases, and 15 bases lay in between. This CDR3 region has 12 residues. CDR1 is LNHDA, CDR2 SQIVND, per germline (reference sequence). CDR3 bases: TGTGCCAGTGGCAACCGGGGGCCCGGCTACACCTTC. Its protein is CASGNRGPGYTF. The whole variable domain, filled in from reference TRBV19 and TRBJ1-2, reads DGGITQSPKYLFRKEGQNVTLSCEQNLNHDAMYWYRQDPGQGLRLIYYSQIVNDFQKGDIAEGYSVSREKKESFPLTVTSAQKNPTAFYLCASGNRGPGYTFGSGTRLTVV.

The chain has TRBV5-1 and TRBJ2-7; D might be TRBD1 (6 bases). The CDR3 length is 14 residues. Per the germline V gene, CDR1 is SGHRS and CDR2 is YFSETQ. The V end was cut by 4 bases, the J end by 4 bases, with 15 bases between. In DNA form, the CDR3 reads TGCGCCAGCAGCCGATTGGGGGCCCTGTACGAGCAGTACTTC. Residues: CASSRLGALYEQYF.

The V gene is TRBV7-9, the J gene TRBJ1-1; the match to TRBD1 covers 8 bases. V was pared by 0 bases and J by 2 bases, with 2 bases of the junction left unmatched. The CDR3 covers 15 residues. The V gene's germline CDR1 is SEHNR and CDR2 FQNEAQ (reference sequence). CDR3 nucleotides: TGTGCCAGCAGCTTAGCTGGACAGGGAAACACTGAAGCTTTCTTT. It translates to CASSLAGQGNTEAFF. The full variable domain, its missing parts supplied by reference TRBV7-9 and TRBJ1-1, is DTGVSQNPRHKITKRGQNVTFRCDPISEHNRLYWYRQTLGQGPEFLTYFQNEAQLEKSRLLSDRFSAERPKGSFSTLEIQRTEQGDSAMYLCASSLAGQGNTEAFFGQGTRLTVV.

The rearrangement links TRBV25-1 to TRBJ2-2, with 7 bases that match TRBD2. CDR3 length equals 15 residues. Unmatched junction bases numbered 12, after V lost 10 bases and J lost 4 bases. Germline V lookup: CDR1 MGHDK, CDR2 SYGVNS. The CDR3 spells CATGGLDRPTGELFF. In DNA, the CDR3 is TGTGCCACAGGTGGACTAGATCGACCCACCGGGGAGCTGTTTTTT.

As DNA, the CDR3 is TGTGCCAGCAGCTTACGGGTGCTCACCGGGGAGCTGTTTTTT. It encodes CASSLRVLTGELFF. The chain recombines TRBV7-2 with TRBJ2-2; no clear D gene. This CDR3 contains 14 residues. CDR1 and CDR2 (germline): SGHTA, FQGNSA. Trimming stripped 2 bases from V and 4 bases from J, with 8 bases between.

This clone was seen a single time. V usage is TRBV6-6 and J usage is TRBJ2-7, with 8 bases fitting TRBD2. The CDR3 totals 13 residues. Germline lookup yields CDR1 MNHNY and CDR2 SVGAGI (reference sequence). J was trimmed by 3 bases and V by 4 bases; bases with no gene match: 2. As DNA, the CDR3 is TGTGCCAGCAGTTCCGGGACTAGCTACGAGCAGTACTTC. It encodes CASSSGTSYEQYF.

The rearrangement links TRBV15 to TRBJ2-5; 10 bases are shared with TRBD2. V gave up 6 bases and J gave up 9 bases; unmatched junction bases: 10. The V gene's germline CDR1 is LNHNV and CDR2 YYDKDF (reference sequence). The CDR3 sequence is 14 residues long. CDR3 residues: CATRGGTSELAQYF. The CDR3 DNA is TGTGCCACCAGAGGGGGGACTAGCGAGCTAGCCCAGTACTTC.